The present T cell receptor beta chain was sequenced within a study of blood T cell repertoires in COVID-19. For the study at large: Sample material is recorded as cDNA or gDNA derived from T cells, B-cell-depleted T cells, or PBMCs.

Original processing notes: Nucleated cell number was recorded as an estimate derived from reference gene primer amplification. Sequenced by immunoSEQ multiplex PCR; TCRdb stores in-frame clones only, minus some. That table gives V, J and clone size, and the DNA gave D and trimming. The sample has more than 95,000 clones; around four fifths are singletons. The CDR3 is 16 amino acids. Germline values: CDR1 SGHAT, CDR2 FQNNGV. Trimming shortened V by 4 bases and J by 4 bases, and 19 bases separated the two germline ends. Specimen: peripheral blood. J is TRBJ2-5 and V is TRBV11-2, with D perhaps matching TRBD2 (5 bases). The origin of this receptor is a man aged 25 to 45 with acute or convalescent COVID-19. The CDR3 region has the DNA TGTGCCAGCAGCTCCGGGTTCGGGGTCCATGGAGAGACCCAGTACTTC. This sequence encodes CASSSGFGVHGETQYF.